The entry that follows covers one TCR beta chain sequence. TCRdb keeps only in-frame clones here, not all; method: immunoSEQ multiplex PCR. The sample has approximately 11,000 clones, over 70% seen once. This sample was included in a study of sequential checkpoint blockade in melanoma. Described treatment: randomized to nivolumab then ipilimumab (arm A) or the reverse (arm B). PBMC sorting kept live CD3+CD8+ cells without CD19 or CD56. The source material was CD8+ T cells sorted from blood (inferred from file names), sampled from a patient given nivolumab and ipilimumab in sequence. This receptor was taken from a human donor with melanoma.

Here the CDR3 DNA reads TGTGCCAGGAACGGGGGGACATACGAGCAGTACTTC. Translation gives CARNGGTYEQYF. This chain connects TRBV19 to TRBJ2-5; a weak D match, TRBD2 (7 bases). TRBJ2-7 explains the end of the DNA better; the J call may be wrong. CDR1 and CDR2 from the germline V gene are LNHDA and SQIVND (reference sequence). The CDR3 spans 12 residues.